This T cell receptor (beta chain) was retrieved from a study of T-cell memory formation after mild COVID-19 (dated by TCRdb to the early 2020s). General notes on the study: TCR sequence clusters from the two donors were found to be largely donor specific. T-cell clones expanding and contracting after mild COVID-19 in a couple of donors were tracked by longitudinal TCRalpha and TCRbeta repertoire sequencing. Two young, previously healthy adult volunteers made up the cohort, one male and one female. General findings and caveats noted by the study authors: Contracting CD4+ clones appeared mostly in the CM and EM memory subsets, whereas CD8+ clones were enriched in EMRA. Only a couple of mild cases were covered in the study, and larger cohorts including severe cases with pre-infection samples were considered necessary. Clones contracting from day 15 to 85 had balanced CD4/CD8 phenotypes, while a second wave expanding from day 15 to 37 was biased towards CD4+. The detection of some responding clones in pre-infection memory suggests that pre-existing cross-reactive memory T cells joined the SARS-CoV-2 response. SARS-CoV-2 specificity was not confirmed for the second-wave clones peaking on day 37.

The trim is 1 base for V and 5 bases for J, with a gap of 7 bases between the germline ends. The CDR3 starts with the cysteine, ends with the phenylalanine, and has 12 residues. The kept DNA is CDR3 alone, 36 bases in frame from the first base. Based on the germline V gene, the CDR1 and CDR2 sequences are SGHDT and YYEEEE. Sequencer: Illumina NovaSeq 6000. cDNA libraries for TCRalpha and TCRbeta were prepared by 5'RACE using constant-segment primers, with sample barcodes and unique molecular identifiers added. Trizol reagent was used to extract RNA from every sample. Library amplification was performed in two PCR steps, and a second sample barcode and Illumina TruSeq adapters were introduced in the second step. Libraries were sequenced on an Illumina NovaSeq with 2 x 150 bp paired-end reads. As for the authors' bioinformatics: With migec v1.2.7, reads were demultiplexed and then collapsed into UMI-guided consensus sequences. Using mixcr v2.1.11, UMI consensuses were aligned to TRA and TRB V and J templates and then assembled into clonotypes. A clonotype was counted as expanded or contracted only if both edgeR and NoisET called the change significant, with noise models trained on biological replicates. edgeR calls used a false discovery rate-adjusted p below 0.01 and a log2 fold-change threshold of 1. As an exploratory analysis of dynamics, max-normalized trajectories of the 1000 most abundant clonotypes were examined by PCA with hierarchical clustering. Separately sequenced CD4+ and CD8+ repertoires were used to assign the CD4 or CD8 phenotype of responding clones. TCRdb ran its own pipeline on the public reads, namely fastp trimming at Q25 and MiXCR clone calling, and kept in-frame beta chains. Rows with one shared CDR3 protein collapse into an entry with the most common genes and DNA. These V and J calls rely on TCRdb rather than the paper's analysis. Counted in this sample were about 210,000 distinct CDR3 sequences; around 25% of them appeared once. The biggest ten clones account for more than 9.5% of the sample.

This clonotype was observed a few times. This clone's antigen is unknown. No much larger clone is present one base from it, and per-base qualities are unavailable. PBMCs were isolated by Ficoll-Paque density gradient centrifugation. What was sequenced was PBMCs or a T cell subset sorted from them (not recorded which). This sequence originates from an adult woman who had mild COVID-19 (a few samples of this study predate the infection). The sample titles of this study are shuffled in the database, so cell type and time point are left out; the donor was told from shared clones. The chain joins TRBV5-6 to TRBJ2-7; confidence is insufficient to name the D gene. The CDR3 protein sequence reads: CASSLFGDEQYF. The base sequence is TGTGCCAGCAGCTTGTTTGGGGACGAGCAGTACTTC.